Shown below are 26 T cell receptor beta chains from a single sample sequenced in a study of CD8+ T cells in alopecia areata. Treatment: oral pan-JAK inhibitor, 5-10 mg twice daily. cDNA serving as the sequencing template came from extracted, reverse transcribed RNA. Only in-frame clones appear in the TCRdb table, and some are missing; sequencing was by immunoSEQ multiplex PCR. The table lists some 110,000 clones, around 58% of them singletons. The sequencing here drew on CD8+ T cells sorted from blood, taken at week 4, from a patient treated with tofacitinib. Receptor source: a human donor with alopecia areata.

This clone appeared a single time. CDR3 protein: CASSEAEGTGTTDTQYF. The CDR3 nucleotides read TGTGCCAGCAGTGAAGCAGAAGGGACAGGGACCACAGATACGCAGTATTTT. V is TRBV2 and J is TRBJ2-3, with TRBD1 matching 9 bases. This CDR3 has 17 amino acids. V lost 0 bases and J lost 2; bases outside the gene matches: 6. Germline lookup yields CDR1 SNHLY and CDR2 FYNNEI.

The rearrangement links TRBV4-1 to TRBJ2-5, with 8 bases lining up with TRBD1. V trimming: 1 base; J trimming: 5 bases; junction bases outside the gene matches: 3. Germline-derived CDR1 and CDR2 are MGHRA and YSYEKL. This CDR3 is built from 14 residues. CDR3 sequence (DNA): TGCGCCAGCAGCCAAGCAGGGGGCCGGGAGACCCAGTACTTC. It specifies CASSQAGGRETQYF.

This clone was seen once. The chain links TRBV6-5 to TRBJ2-2; D may correspond to TRBD1 or TRBD2 (6 bases each). Trimming took 7 bases from V and 8 from J, leaving 11 bases between them. Germline assignment: CDR1 MNHEY and CDR2 SVGAGI. The CDR3 is 12 amino acids. The CDR3: CASTGAPGELFF. CDR3 DNA sequence: TGTGCCAGCACGGGGGCGCCTGGGGAGCTGTTTTTT.

V usage is TRBV4-2 and J usage is TRBJ2-1; 12 nucleotides line up with TRBD2. Trimming took 3 bases from V and 8 from J; bases not matched to a gene: 2. The CDR3 length is 14 residues. Per germline, CDR1 LGHNA and CDR2 YNFKEQ. The CDR3 DNA sequence: TGTGCCAGCAGCCAGGGACTAGCGGGCGATGAGCAGTTCTTC. This encodes CASSQGLAGDEQFF.

The chain uses TRBV29-1 and TRBJ1-2; tentative D call: TRBD1 (6 bases). The CDR3 extends over 13 amino acids. CDR1 and CDR2 from the germline V gene are SQVTM and ANQGSEA. Deletions cut 4 bases from V and 4 bases from J, with 13 bases between. CDR3 residues: CSVGPQGSYGYTF. The CDR3 nucleotides read TGCAGCGTTGGACCGCAGGGGAGCTATGGCTACACCTTC.

This clone was found a few times. The genes are TRBV5-1 and TRBJ2-1, with TRBD2 matching over 10 bases. From germline, CDR1 is SGHRS and CDR2 YFSETQ. The CDR3 is 18 residues long. The J segment lost 6 bases and the V segment lost 0 bases, leaving 12 bases of the junction unmatched. The chain's CDR3 is CASSLEASGGRVGNEQFF. The CDR3 bases are TGCGCCAGCAGCTTGGAGGCTAGCGGGGGCCGGGTCGGCAATGAGCAGTTCTTC.

The V call is TRBV15, the J call TRBJ2-3, with D perhaps matching TRBD1 (6 bases). Between the trimmed V and J ends, which lost 5 bases and 0 bases, there was a span of 18 bases. The CDR3 extends over 17 amino acids. Looked up from germline, CDR1 is LNHNV and CDR2 is YYDKDF (reference sequence). The CDR3 sequence: CATSRKPGHTSTDTQYF. The CDR3 nucleotides read TGTGCCACCAGCCGAAAACCGGGACACACTAGCACAGATACGCAGTATTTT.

This clone occurred a few times. The genes are TRBV27 and TRBJ2-7; 8 bases agree with TRBD2. The trim removed 7 bases at V and 5 bases at J, leaving 10 bases unmatched. CDR3 length: 14 residues. The germline CDR1 and CDR2 sequences are MNHEY and SMNVEV (reference sequence). The CDR3 region has the DNA TGTGCCAGCACCCCTAGCGGGTACCTCGACGAGCAGTACTTC. As protein: CASTPSGYLDEQYF.

V is TRBV30 and J is TRBJ1-2; no reliable D call. Trimming cost V 5 bases and J 5 bases, with 18 bases left between them. The CDR3 is 14 amino acids. Germline values: CDR1 GTSNPN, CDR2 SVGIG (reference sequence). The CDR3 loop reads CAWELGGSRYGYTF. CDR3 in DNA: TGTGCCTGGGAACTGGGCGGCAGCCGATATGGCTACACCTTC.

J is TRBJ2-1 and V is TRBV27; D perhaps matches TRBD2 (5 bases). The V end was cut by 4 bases, the J end by 0 bases, with 13 bases between. Germline V lookup: CDR1 MNHEY, CDR2 SMNVEV (reference sequence). The CDR3 is 16 residues long. The CDR3 coding sequence is TGTGCCAGCAGTTCCCCCGGGGTAGCCTCCTACAATGAGCAGTTCTTC. It specifies CASSSPGVASYNEQFF.

This clone was counted a single time. V usage is TRBV7-9 and J usage is TRBJ1-1; weak D call: TRBD1 (5 bases). Germline CDR1 is SEHNR and CDR2 is FQNEAQ (reference sequence). The ends were cut back, 5 bases at V and 4 bases at J, with 11 bases in the middle. The CDR3 is 13 residues long. Here the CDR3 reads CASSLRDGTEAFF. CDR3 sequence (DNA): TGTGCCAGCAGCCTCCGGGACGGCACTGAAGCTTTCTTT. Variable domain in full (rest from reference TRBV7-9 and TRBJ1-1): DTGVSQNPRHKITKRGQNVTFRCDPISEHNRLYWYRQTLGQGPEFLTYFQNEAQLEKSRLLSDRFSAERPKGSFSTLEIQRTEQGDSAMYLCASSLRDGTEAFFGQGTRLTVV.

This chain connects TRBV19 to TRBJ2-7, with D tentatively TRBD1 (7 bases). Germline-derived CDR1 and CDR2 are LNHDA and SQIVND (reference sequence). The CDR3 is 17 residues long. V was pared by 2 bases and J by 3 bases, with 20 bases between. Here the CDR3 reads CASSISGQPVGGYEQYF. CDR3 DNA sequence: TGTGCCAGTAGTATATCGGGACAGCCGGTGGGAGGCTACGAGCAGTACTTC.

There are a few counts of this clone. The chain combines TRBV27 with TRBJ1-2, with D possibly matching TRBD1 (5 bases). CDR1 and CDR2 from the germline V gene are MNHEY and SMNVEV (reference sequence). Trimming pared 5 bases from V and 8 bases from J, leaving 12 bases between. The CDR3 totals 12 residues. CDR3 amino acids: CASSGGTYGYTF. The CDR3, as DNA: TGTGCCAGCAGTGGAGGGACTTACGGCTACACCTTC.

In this sample, this clone turned up a few times. The chain joins TRBV29-1 to TRBJ1-1; D might be TRBD1 (5 bases). V dropped 4 bases and J dropped 1 base, with 13 bases sitting between them. The CDR3 covers 14 residues. The germline V gene has CDR1 SQVTM and CDR2 ANQGSEA. CDR3 nucleotides: TGCAGCGTTGTACCTGTCGACAGGAACACTGAAGCTTTCTTT. Its translation is CSVVPVDRNTEAFF. The full variable domain, with the rest looked up from reference TRBV29-1 and TRBJ1-1, is SAVISQKPSRDICQRGTSLTIQCQVDSQVTMMFWYRQQPGQSLTLIATANQGSEATYESGFVIDKFPISRPNLTFSTLTVSNMSPEDSSIYLCSVVPVDRNTEAFFGQGTRLTVV.

Remarks on this clone: Different DNA sequences within this sample yield the same CDR3. This chain links TRBV28 with TRBJ1-5; D remains ambiguous. The CDR3 is 11 residues long. Germline lookup yields CDR1 MDHEN and CDR2 SYDVKM. V was pared by 3 bases and J by 5 bases, with 2 bases between. The CDR3 bases are TGTGCCAGCAGTTTCGATCAGCCCCAGCATTTT. It specifies CASSFDQPQHF.

This chain joins TRBV13 and TRBJ2-1; D gene ambiguous. The CDR3 loop spans 12 amino acids. Per germline, CDR1 PRHDT and CDR2 FYEKMQ (reference sequence). Between the trimmed V and J ends, which lost 1 base and 9 bases, there was a span of 7 bases. As DNA, the CDR3 is TGTGCCAGCAGCTTAGACCAAACTGAGCAGTTCTTC. This encodes CASSLDQTEQFF.

The rearrangement links TRBV29-1 to TRBJ2-3; perhaps TRBD2 as D (7 bases). This CDR3 region has 17 residues. Between the trimmed V and J ends, which lost 6 bases and 2 bases, there was a span of 24 bases. Germline V gene data show CDR1 as SQVTM and CDR2 as ANQGSEA. The CDR3 here is CSVPRGVTGKVTDTQYF. In nucleotides, the CDR3 is TGCAGCGTCCCCCGGGGGGTTACAGGGAAAGTCACAGATACGCAGTATTTT.

CDR3 residues: CASSHLNTEAFF. CDR3 nucleotide sequence: TGTGCCAGCAGTCACCTGAACACTGAAGCTTTCTTT. The J gene is TRBJ1-1, the V gene TRBV25-1, with D uncertain. CDR1 is MGHDK, CDR2 SYGVNS, per germline. The CDR3 contains 12 residues. V lost 5 bases and J lost 0, with 4 bases in between.

The CDR3 DNA is TGTGCCAGCAGCTTAGACTGGACAGGTTATGGCTACACCTTC. As protein: CASSLDWTGYGYTF. J is TRBJ1-2 and V is TRBV7-6; 7 bases are a match to TRBD1. CDR3 length equals 14 residues. Germline CDR1 is SGHVS and CDR2 is FNYEAQ. Germline trimming cut 1 base from V and 5 bases from J; bases unmatched to any gene: 4.

This chain joins TRBV6-4 and TRBJ2-5; D tentatively fits TRBD1 or TRBD2 (5 bases each). CDR1 and CDR2 (germline): MRHNA, SNTAGT. Trimming left V 9 bases short and J 4 bases short, with 21 bases between. This CDR3 is 15 amino acids long. The CDR3 DNA sequence: TGTGCCAGACGCCGGGACCTCACTTTAGGAGAGACCCAGTACTTC. Amino acid sequence: CARRRDLTLGETQYF.

Written as DNA, the CDR3 is TGTGCCAGTAGTACGCAGGGGTACCAGCCCCAGCATTTT. Its protein product is CASSTQGYQPQHF. The chain links TRBV19 to TRBJ1-5; tentative D call: TRBD1 (6 bases). V was cut by 4 bases and J by 7 bases, with 11 bases left in between. The germline V gene has CDR1 LNHDA and CDR2 SQIVND (reference sequence). CDR3 length equals 13 residues.

This clone showed up just a few times. Other nucleotide sequences from this sample produce the same CDR3. The CDR3: CAWSATGYEQYF. The CDR3 DNA reads TGTGCCTGGAGTGCGACAGGCTACGAGCAGTACTTC. This chain uses TRBV30 with TRBJ2-7; tentatively, D is TRBD1 (6 bases). Germline CDR1 is GTSNPN and CDR2 is SVGIG (reference sequence). The V gene lost 1 base and the J gene lost 3 bases, with 7 bases spanning the gap. The CDR3 is 12 amino acids.

This chain uses TRBV28 with TRBJ1-6, with TRBD1 as a possible D gene (5 bases). This CDR3 spans 13 amino acids. Germline assignment: CDR1 MDHEN and CDR2 SYDVKM. V shed 3 bases and J shed 9 bases, with 9 bases lying between them. CDR3 in amino acids: CASSFRQISPLHF. Here the CDR3 DNA reads TGTGCCAGCAGTTTTCGACAGATTTCACCCCTCCACTTT.

The chain combines TRBV28 with TRBJ1-2; 8 bases match TRBD1. CDR1 and CDR2 from the germline V gene are MDHEN and SYDVKM. The CDR3 sequence is 18 residues long. The J segment lost 4 bases and the V segment lost 5 bases, leaving 18 bases of the junction unmatched. The CDR3 loop reads CASSPEDRDSLGAYGYTF. CDR3 coding DNA: TGTGCCAGCAGTCCCGAGGACAGGGACAGCCTAGGGGCCTATGGCTACACCTTC.

The chain recombines TRBV5-6 with TRBJ2-7, with D perhaps TRBD1 (6 bases). V gave up 3 bases and J gave up 2 bases, with 12 bases separating them. CDR1 SGHDT and CDR2 YYEEEE come from the germline V gene. The CDR3 is 14 residues long. CDR3 sequence: CASSYRQAPYEQYF. CDR3 in DNA: TGTGCCAGCAGCTACCGACAGGCCCCCTACGAGCAGTACTTC. Full variable domain (rest looked up from reference TRBV5-6 and TRBJ2-7): DAGVTQSPTHLIKTRGQQVTLRCSPKSGHDTVSWYQQALGQGPQFIFQYYEEEERQRGNFPDRFSGHQFPNYSSELNVNALLLGDSALYLCASSYRQAPYEQYFGPGTRLTVT.

A few counts support this clone. V usage is TRBV9 and J usage is TRBJ2-5, with 7 bases fitting TRBD2. J lost 2 bases, V lost 4 bases, and 14 bases had no gene match. Germline V gene lookup returns CDR1 SGDLS and CDR2 YYNGEE. The CDR3 totals 17 residues. The DNA for the CDR3 is TGTGCCAGCAGCCCGAGGGGAGTCCTAGCGGCACAAGAGACCCAGTACTTC. Protein: CASSPRGVLAAQETQYF.